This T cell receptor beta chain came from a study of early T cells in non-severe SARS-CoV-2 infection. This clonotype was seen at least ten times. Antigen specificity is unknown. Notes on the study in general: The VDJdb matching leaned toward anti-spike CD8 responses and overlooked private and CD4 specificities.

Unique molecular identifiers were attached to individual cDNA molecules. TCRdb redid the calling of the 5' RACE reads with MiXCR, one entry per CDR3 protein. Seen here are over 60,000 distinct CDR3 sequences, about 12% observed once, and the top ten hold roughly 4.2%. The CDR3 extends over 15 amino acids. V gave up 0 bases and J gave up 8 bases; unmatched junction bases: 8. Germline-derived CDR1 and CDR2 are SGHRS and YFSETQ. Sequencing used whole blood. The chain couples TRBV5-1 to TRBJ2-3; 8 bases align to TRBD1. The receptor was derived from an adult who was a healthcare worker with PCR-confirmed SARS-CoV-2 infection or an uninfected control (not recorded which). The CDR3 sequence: CASSLGQGARRTQYF. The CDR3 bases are TGCGCCAGCAGCTTGGGGCAGGGGGCACGACGTACGCAGTATTTT.